This T cell receptor beta chain was documented in a study of blood T cell repertoires in COVID-19. Study-level information: Acute and convalescent COVID-19 samples came from the United States, Italy and Spain. Sources were T cells, B-cell-depleted T cells, or PBMCs; the material itself was cDNA or gDNA.

As to this clone: This same CDR3 is encoded by further DNA sequences in the sample.

Germline V CDR1 and CDR2: GTSNPN, SVGIG (reference sequence). The V gene lost 1 base and the J gene lost 5 bases, with 9 bases spanning the gap. This CDR3 has 14 amino acids. Per the original data handling: How many nucleated cells were present was estimated from reference gene primer amplification. TCRdb keeps only in-frame clones here, not all; method: immunoSEQ multiplex PCR. D and trimming were read from the DNA, whereas the V and J calls and clone size are those reported in that table. This sample has fewer than 85,000 clones, with about 88% found just once. Input material: peripheral blood. The origin of this receptor is a human donor in a cohort sampled during active COVID-19. The V and J genes are TRBV30 and TRBJ1-6; D ambiguous. The CDR3 bases are TGTGCCTGGAGTGGAGGCCAAGATAATTCACCCCTCCACTTT. Encoded protein: CAWSGGQDNSPLHF.